What follows is one TCR beta chain and its context. Its antigen remains unknown. With 60 Vbeta and 13 Jbeta primers, the PCR was carried out. The data were produced by immunoSEQ multiplex PCR, yet TCRdb's version contains in-frame clones alone and is incomplete. The table has approximately 240,000 clones, almost 85% seen once. The V gene lost 2 bases and the J gene lost 3 bases, with 16 bases spanning the gap. CDR1 is KGHSH and CDR2 is LQKENI in the germline V gene. The CDR3 is 16 residues long. This specimen belongs to a study of cytomegalovirus exposure and HLA in healthy donors. Whole-study context: Falling in the Caucasian-associated ancestry cluster were roughly 80% of approximately 410 genotyped donors. Study-wide findings and caveats: Some segments of the V type, notably TRBV6-2 and TRBV6-3, were excluded as indistinguishable. Previously analyzed data showed that most TCR beta V segments were productive at a frequency of about 90% or about 30%.

This receptor was taken from a woman in her thirties or forties in good health and CMV-seronegative. The chain combines TRBV18 with TRBJ1-2, with D possibly TRBD1 on 5 matching bases. Sequenced material: PBMCs. CDR3: CASSPWSGERDYGYTF. The CDR3 DNA follows: TGTGCCAGCTCACCATGGTCGGGGGAAAGAGACTATGGCTACACCTTC.